Sequencing of this T cell receptor beta chain was carried out in a study of blood T cell repertoires in COVID-19. In the original processing: Reference gene primer amplification yielded estimated nucleated cell counts. Profiling relied on immunoSEQ multiplex PCR, and the TCRdb table lists in-frame clones only, not all of them. Clone size and the V and J calls come from that table; the DNA yielded D and trimming. Of around 300,000 clones in the sample, around 90% were seen once. V dropped 2 bases and J dropped 0 bases, with 10 bases sitting between them. CDR1 and CDR2 (germline): SQVTM, ANQGSEA. This CDR3 spans 14 amino acids.

The sequenced material came from peripheral blood. The receptor's source is a middle-aged woman who had recovered from COVID-19. The V and J genes are TRBV29-1 and TRBJ1-1; tentatively, D is TRBD1 (5 bases). The CDR3 DNA reads as TGCAGCGTTGAACCGCCAGGGATGAACACTGAAGCTTTCTTT. The encoded protein is CSVEPPGMNTEAFF.